Sequencing of this T cell receptor (beta chain) was carried out in a study of blood T cell repertoires in COVID-19. Looking at the study overall: Researchers got acute and convalescent COVID-19 samples from the United States, Italy and Spain.

Only in-frame clones appear in the TCRdb table, and some are missing; sequencing was by immunoSEQ multiplex PCR. The profile shows roughly 15,000 clones, more than 80% of them singletons. This clone has a handful of counts. Germline V gives CDR1 MNHEY, CDR2 SVGAGI. After removal of 6 bases from V and 6 bases from J, the junction contained 5 bases not matched to a gene. The CDR3 totals 14 residues. The TCR was taken from a human donor in a cohort sampled during active COVID-19. What was sequenced was peripheral blood. The rearrangement joins TRBV6-5 to TRBJ1-6; the match to TRBD1 covers 7 bases. As DNA, the CDR3 is TGTGCCAGCAGAAACAGGGGCTCTAATTCACCCCTCCACTTT. Its translation is CASRNRGSNSPLHF.